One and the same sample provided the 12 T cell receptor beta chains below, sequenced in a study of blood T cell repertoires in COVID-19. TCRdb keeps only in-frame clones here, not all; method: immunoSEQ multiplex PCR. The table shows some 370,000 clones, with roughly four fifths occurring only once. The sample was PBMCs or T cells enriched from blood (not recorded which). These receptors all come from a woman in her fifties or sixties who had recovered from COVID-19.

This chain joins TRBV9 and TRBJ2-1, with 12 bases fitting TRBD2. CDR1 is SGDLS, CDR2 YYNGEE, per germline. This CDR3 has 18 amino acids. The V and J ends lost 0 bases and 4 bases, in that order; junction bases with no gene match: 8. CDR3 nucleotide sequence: TGTGCCAGCAGCGTAGCCCCTAGCGGGAGGGTGGAGTACAATGAGCAGTTCTTC. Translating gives CASSVAPSGRVEYNEQFF.

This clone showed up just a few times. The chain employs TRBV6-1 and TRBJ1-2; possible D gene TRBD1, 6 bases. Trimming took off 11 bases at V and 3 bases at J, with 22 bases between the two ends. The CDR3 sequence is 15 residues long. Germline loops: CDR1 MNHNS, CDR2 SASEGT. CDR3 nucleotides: TGTGCCTGCTACCCAGACAGGTCCCTTGACTATGGCTACACCTTC. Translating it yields CACYPDRSLDYGYTF.

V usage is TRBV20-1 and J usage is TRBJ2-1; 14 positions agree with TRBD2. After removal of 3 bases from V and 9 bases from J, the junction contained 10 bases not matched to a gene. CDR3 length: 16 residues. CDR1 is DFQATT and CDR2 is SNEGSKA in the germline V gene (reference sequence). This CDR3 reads CSASRLAGGLRTEQFF. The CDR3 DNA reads TGCAGTGCTAGTAGACTAGCGGGAGGGCTACGAACTGAGCAGTTCTTC.

In nucleotides, the CDR3 is TGTGCCAGCAGTCCCGCGCCACCAGGTTCGTGGAACACTGAAGCTTTCTTT. Amino acid sequence: CASSPAPPGSWNTEAFF. The J gene is TRBJ1-1, the V gene TRBV2; no firm D call. The CDR3 extends over 17 amino acids. Trimming removed 5 bases from V and 1 base from J, with 20 bases in between. CDR1 is SNHLY and CDR2 is FYNNEI in the germline V gene.

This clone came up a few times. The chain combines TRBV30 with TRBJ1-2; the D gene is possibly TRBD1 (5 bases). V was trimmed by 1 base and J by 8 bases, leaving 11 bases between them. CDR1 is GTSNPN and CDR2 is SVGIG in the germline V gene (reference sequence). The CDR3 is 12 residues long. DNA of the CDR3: TGTGCCTGGAGTGGCAGGGTCGAGGGCTACACCTTC. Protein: CAWSGRVEGYTF.

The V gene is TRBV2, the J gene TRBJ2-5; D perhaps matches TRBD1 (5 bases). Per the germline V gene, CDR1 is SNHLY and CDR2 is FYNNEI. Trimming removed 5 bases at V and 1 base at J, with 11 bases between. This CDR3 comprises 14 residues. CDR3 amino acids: CASSLNRIQETQYF. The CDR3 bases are TGTGCCAGCAGTCTTAACAGGATCCAAGAGACCCAGTACTTC.

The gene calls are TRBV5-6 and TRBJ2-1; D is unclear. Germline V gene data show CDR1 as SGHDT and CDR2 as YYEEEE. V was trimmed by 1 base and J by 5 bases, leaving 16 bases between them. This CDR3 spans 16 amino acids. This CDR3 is CASSLMAETKHNEQFF. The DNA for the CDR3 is TGTGCCAGCAGCTTGATGGCGGAGACCAAACACAATGAGCAGTTCTTC.

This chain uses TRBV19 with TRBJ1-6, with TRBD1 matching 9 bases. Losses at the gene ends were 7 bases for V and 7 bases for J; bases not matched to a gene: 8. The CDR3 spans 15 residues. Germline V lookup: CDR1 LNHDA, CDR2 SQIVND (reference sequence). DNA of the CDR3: TGTGCCAGTACCCGGGGGGGACAGGGAAATTCACCCCTCCACTTT. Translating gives CASTRGGQGNSPLHF.

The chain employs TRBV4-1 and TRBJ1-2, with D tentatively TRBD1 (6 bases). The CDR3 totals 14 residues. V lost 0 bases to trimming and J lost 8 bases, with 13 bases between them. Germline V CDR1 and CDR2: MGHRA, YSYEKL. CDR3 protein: CASSQEGADSGYTF. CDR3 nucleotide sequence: TGCGCCAGCAGCCAAGAGGGGGCAGATAGCGGCTACACCTTC.

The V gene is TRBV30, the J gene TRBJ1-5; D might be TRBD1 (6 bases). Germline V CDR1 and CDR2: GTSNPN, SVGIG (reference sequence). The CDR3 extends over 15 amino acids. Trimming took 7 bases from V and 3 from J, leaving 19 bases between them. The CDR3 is CAFQTRGHFNQPQHF. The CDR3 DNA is TGTGCCTTCCAAACCCGGGGACACTTCAATCAGCCCCAGCATTTT.

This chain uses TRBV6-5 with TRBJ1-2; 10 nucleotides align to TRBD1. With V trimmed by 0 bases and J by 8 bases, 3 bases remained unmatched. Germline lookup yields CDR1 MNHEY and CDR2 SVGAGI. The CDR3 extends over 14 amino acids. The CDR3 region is CASSYSRDRGGYTF. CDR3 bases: TGTGCCAGCAGTTACTCCCGGGACAGGGGAGGCTACACCTTC.

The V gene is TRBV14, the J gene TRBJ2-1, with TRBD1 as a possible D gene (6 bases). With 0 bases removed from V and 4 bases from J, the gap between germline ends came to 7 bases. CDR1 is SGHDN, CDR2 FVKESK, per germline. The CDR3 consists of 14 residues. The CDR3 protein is CASSQEGGYNEQFF. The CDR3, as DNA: TGTGCCAGCAGCCAAGAAGGGGGATACAATGAGCAGTTCTTC.